The sequence of this T cell receptor beta chain was determined in a study of cytomegalovirus exposure and HLA in healthy donors. General study points: In a later analysis, V- and J-gene trimming of beta chains associated with a DCLRE1C missense variant, replicated independently. Accurate prediction of most subjects' HLA-A and HLA-B alleles from TCR beta sequences was reported.

With 60 Vbeta and 13 Jbeta primers, the PCR was carried out. Produced via immunoSEQ multiplex PCR; TCRdb's table is partial and in-frame only. The sample lists under 150,000 clones, 72% occurring once. Concerning this clone: Antigen: not known.

This CDR3 has 14 amino acids. V gave up 3 bases and J gave up 6 bases, with 14 bases separating them. The germline gives CDR1 SGHTA, CDR2 FQGNSA. Donors likely had unrecorded immune exposures despite being nominally healthy when sampled. Source material: PBMCs. This TCR came from a man aged 40-50 years in good health and CMV-seronegative. V and J are TRBV7-2 and TRBJ2-5; D is possibly TRBD2 (6 bases). The CDR3 sequence is CASSFDGGAKTQYF. The CDR3 coding sequence is TGTGCCAGCAGCTTCGATGGCGGGGCGAAGACCCAGTACTTC.